A single sample is the source of the 14 T cell receptor beta chains below, sequenced in a study of blood T cell repertoires in COVID-19. Using immunoSEQ multiplex PCR, the repertoire was profiled, and TCRdb retains in-frame clones only, with some absent. The sample includes about 160,000 clones, roughly 84% of them seen just once. Sample: PBMCs or T cells enriched from blood (not recorded which). These TCRs come from a man aged 55 to 70 who had recovered from COVID-19.

This sequence joins TRBV29-1 and TRBJ2-1, with TRBD2 identical over 14 bases. Germline V gene data show CDR1 as SQVTM and CDR2 as ANQGSEA. The CDR3 is made up of 15 amino acids. After removal of 3 bases from V and 2 bases from J, the junction contained 0 bases not matched to a gene. The CDR3 loop is CSVEGLAGAYNEQFF. The CDR3 nucleotides read TGCAGCGTTGAGGGACTAGCGGGAGCCTACAATGAGCAGTTCTTC.

The V and J genes are TRBV5-1 and TRBJ2-2; maybe TRBD1 (6 bases). The germline CDR1 and CDR2 sequences are SGHRS and YFSETQ. This CDR3 has 15 amino acids. V was shortened by 1 base and J by 5 bases, with 12 bases between the two germline ends. CDR3 DNA: TGCGCCAGCAGCTTGCCAGGGGTCGGGACCGGGGAGCTGTTTTTT. Translating it yields CASSLPGVGTGELFF.

V gene TRBV10-3 combines with J gene TRBJ2-5, with 8 positions matching TRBD1. V shed 10 bases and J 3 bases; nucleotides not matched to a gene: 10. CDR3 size: 14 residues. The germline V gene has CDR1 ENHRY and CDR2 SYGVKD. The CDR3 DNA is TGTGCCACCGCCGGGCAGGGGGCCGAAGAGACCCAGTACTTC. It codes for CATAGQGAEETQYF.

The chain combines TRBV5-1 with TRBJ1-5; perhaps TRBD1 as D (5 bases). CDR3 size: 15 residues. Germline values: CDR1 SGHRS, CDR2 YFSETQ. Trimming shortened V by 4 bases and J by 1 base, and 12 bases separated the two germline ends. As DNA, the CDR3 is TGCGCCAGCAGCCCATCTCCAGGGAGCAATCAGCCCCAGCATTTT. It translates to CASSPSPGSNQPQHF.

This rearrangement joins TRBV12-5 to TRBJ2-2; 14 bases map to TRBD2. Germline-derived CDR1 and CDR2 are LGHNT and FRNRAP. This CDR3 has 18 residues. V lost 4 bases and J lost 4; bases outside the gene matches: 8. The CDR3 protein is CASGSGLAGARGTGELFF. The CDR3 region has the DNA TGTGCTAGTGGTTCGGGACTAGCGGGGGCCCGGGGCACCGGGGAGCTGTTTTTT.

The chain joins TRBV5-6 to TRBJ1-3, with D possibly matching TRBD1 (5 bases). Germline lookup yields CDR1 SGHDT and CDR2 YYEEEE. Trimming took off 4 bases at V and 9 bases at J, with 14 bases between the two ends. This CDR3 has 13 residues. In DNA form, the CDR3 reads TGTGCCAGCAGCCTCTGGGGGGGAGGCACCATATATTTT. Its protein is CASSLWGGGTIYF.

The chain recombines TRBV5-1 with TRBJ2-2; 11 nucleotides align to TRBD2. Trimming removed 3 bases from V and 0 bases from J; junction bases left unmatched: 4. The CDR3 totals 17 residues. The germline V gene has CDR1 SGHRS and CDR2 YFSETQ. The CDR3 loop reads CASSYKTSGANTGELFF. The CDR3 coding sequence is TGCGCCAGCAGCTACAAGACTAGCGGGGCGAACACCGGGGAGCTGTTTTTT.

The rearrangement links TRBV7-3 to TRBJ2-2; D call uncertain. The V gene lost 1 base and the J gene lost 3 bases, with 9 bases spanning the gap. This CDR3 is 15 amino acids long. Germline CDR1 is SGHTA and CDR2 is FQGTGA. The CDR3 sequence: CASSLISSHTGELFF. As DNA, the CDR3 is TGTGCCAGCAGCTTAATAAGCTCTCACACCGGGGAGCTGTTTTTT. Full variable domain (remainder filled in from reference TRBV7-3 and TRBJ2-2): GAGVSQTPSNKVTEKGKYVELRCDPISGHTALYWYRQSLGQGPEFLIYFQGTGAADDSGLPNDRFFAVRPEGSVSTLKIQRTERGDSAVYLCASSLISSHTGELFFGEGSRLTVL.

The V and J genes are TRBV19 and TRBJ1-1, with 11 bases lining up with TRBD1. The germline V gene has CDR1 LNHDA and CDR2 SQIVND (reference sequence). The CDR3 runs 17 residues. V shed 4 bases, J shed 5 bases, and the junction held 12 bases outside the gene matches. The CDR3 protein is CASSKITGQGDYTEAFF. The CDR3, as DNA: TGTGCCAGTAGTAAAATTACGGGACAGGGGGATTATACTGAAGCTTTCTTT. Full variable domain (missing parts from reference TRBV19 and TRBJ1-1): DGGITQSPKYLFRKEGQNVTLSCEQNLNHDAMYWYRQDPGQGLRLIYYSQIVNDFQKGDIAEGYSVSREKKESFPLTVTSAQKNPTAFYLCASSKITGQGDYTEAFFGQGTRLTVV.

CDR3 sequence (DNA): TGTGCCAGCAGCTCCGGGACAGGGCTAGGCAATCAGCCCCAGCATTTT. Its protein is CASSSGTGLGNQPQHF. This chain joins TRBV7-9 and TRBJ1-5; 9 nucleotides line up with TRBD1. From germline, CDR1 is SEHNR and CDR2 FQNEAQ (reference sequence). The CDR3 totals 16 residues. V gave up 4 bases and J gave up 2 bases; unmatched junction bases: 6.

The chain recombines TRBV7-3 with TRBJ2-2; TRBD1 agrees at 7 bases. The CDR3 loop spans 15 amino acids. The V gene end was trimmed by 3 bases and the J gene end by 6 bases; junction bases not matched to a gene: 7. In germline, CDR1 is SGHTA, CDR2 FQGTGA. CDR3 region: CASSFSPQGPGELFF. The DNA of the CDR3 is TGTGCCAGCAGCTTTTCCCCACAGGGGCCCGGGGAGCTGTTTTTT.

The V call is TRBV6-5, the J call TRBJ2-7, with a tentative D call TRBD2 (7 bases). Trimming left V 2 bases short and J 2 bases short, with 13 bases between. CDR3 length: 15 residues. Germline V gene data show CDR1 as MNHEY and CDR2 as SVGAGI. The CDR3 here is CASSYRGGRTYEQYF. CDR3 DNA: TGTGCCAGCAGTTACAGGGGGGGGCGTACCTACGAGCAGTACTTC.

The gene calls are TRBV28 and TRBJ1-2; a weak D match, TRBD1 (6 bases). The CDR3 is made up of 15 amino acids. The V end lost 5 bases, the J end lost 4 bases, and 17 bases lay between the germline ends. In germline, CDR1 is MDHEN, CDR2 SYDVKM. The CDR3 spells CASSPTFDRIYGYTF. CDR3 bases: TGTGCCAGCAGTCCCACGTTTGACAGGATCTATGGCTACACCTTC.

CDR3: CASSLTGTQANEKLFF. CDR3 DNA: TGTGCCAGCAGCCTGACGGGAACCCAGGCTAATGAAAAACTGTTTTTT. This chain connects TRBV5-8 to TRBJ1-4; D is undetermined. With 4 bases removed from V and 3 bases from J, the gap between germline ends came to 16 bases. The germline V gene encodes CDR1 SGHTS and CDR2 YDEGEE. CDR3 length: 16 amino acids. The variable domain in full, completed from reference TRBV5-8 and TRBJ1-4, reads EAGVTQSPTHLIKTRGQQATLRCSPISGHTSVYWYQQALGLGLQFLLWYDEGEERNRGNFPPRFSGRQFPNYSSELNVNALELEDSALYLCASSLTGTQANEKLFFGSGTQLSVL.